The clone carrying this T cell receptor beta chain was picked up many times. Unique molecular identifiers were affixed to single, distinct cDNA molecules. TCRdb re-called the 5' RACE reads with MiXCR, one entry per CDR3 protein. The repertoire holds some 66,000 distinct CDR3 sequences, with roughly an eighth as singletons. These data are taken from a study of early T cells in non-severe SARS-CoV-2 infection. The J segment lost 5 bases and the V segment lost 5 bases, leaving 5 bases of the junction unmatched. The CDR3 is 15 residues long. The specimen was whole blood. This receptor was identified in an adult who was a healthcare worker with PCR-confirmed SARS-CoV-2 infection or an uninfected control (not recorded which). This rearrangement joins TRBV12-3 or TRBV12-4 to TRBJ2-5; 13 bases line up with TRBD2. Here the CDR3 reads CASSKGLAGWETQYF. For the CDR3, the DNA is TGTGCCAGCAGTAAGGGACTAGCGGGGTGGGAGACCCAGTACTTC.